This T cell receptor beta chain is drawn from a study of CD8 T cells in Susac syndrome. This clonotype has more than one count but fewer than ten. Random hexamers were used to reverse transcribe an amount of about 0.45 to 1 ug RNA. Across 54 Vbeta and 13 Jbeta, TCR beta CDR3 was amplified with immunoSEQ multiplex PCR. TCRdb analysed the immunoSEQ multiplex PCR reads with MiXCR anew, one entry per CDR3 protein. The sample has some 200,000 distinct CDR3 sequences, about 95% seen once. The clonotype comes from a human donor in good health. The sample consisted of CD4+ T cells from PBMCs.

This CDR3 is CSVGQGSGETQYF. The CDR3 DNA reads as TGCAGCGTGGGACAGGGGAGCGGAGAGACCCAGTACTTC. V gene TRBV29-1 combines with J gene TRBJ2-5; 10 bases are a match to TRBD1. In germline, CDR1 is SQVTM, CDR2 ANQGSEA. The CDR3 extends over 13 amino acids. The V gene end was trimmed by 6 bases and the J gene end by 4 bases; junction bases not matched to a gene: 5.